The 8 T cell receptor beta chains reported below all come from one sample, sequenced in a study of blood T cells in healthy people across ages. With a J-beta primer mix and a sample-barcoded 5' primer, a second PCR ran about 7 to 11 cycles. MiXCR, run by TCRdb on the 5' RACE reads, gives a single entry per CDR3 protein. The profile covers more than 500,000 distinct CDR3 sequences, with 27% appearing a single time and about 18% taken by the ten largest. The material sequenced was blood. The receptors originated from a woman in her 70s in good health.

The rearrangement uses TRBV12-3 or TRBV12-4 and TRBJ2-3, with D possibly being TRBD2 (6 bases). V lost 6 bases and J lost 4, with 14 bases in between. The CDR3 length is 14 residues. The CDR3: CASRGLSSADTQYF. The CDR3 DNA follows: TGTGCCAGCAGAGGACTTTCTAGCGCAGATACGCAGTATTTT.

The gene calls are TRBV7-2 and TRBJ1-2; no clear D gene. Germline V gene lookup returns CDR1 SGHTA and CDR2 FQGNSA. The CDR3 is 14 residues long. V was cut by 8 bases and J by 3 bases, with 16 bases left in between. The CDR3 region has the DNA TGTGCCAGCGGACCCCCTTACAAGTACTATGGCTACACCTTC. Amino acids: CASGPPYKYYGYTF.

This clonotype was observed a handful of times. V gene TRBV7-9 combines with J gene TRBJ2-1, with D perhaps matching TRBD1 or TRBD2 (6 bases each). The CDR3 runs 15 residues. The V and J ends lost 5 bases and 6 bases respectively, with 17 bases between them. Germline loops: CDR1 SEHNR, CDR2 FQNEAQ (reference sequence). The CDR3 is CASSGGPGVLNEQFF. Here the CDR3 DNA reads TGTGCCAGCAGCGGGGGGCCAGGGGTCCTCAATGAGCAGTTCTTC.

The chain couples TRBV20-1 to TRBJ2-3; 8 positions match TRBD2. This CDR3 is built from 10 residues. Germline assignment: CDR1 DFQATT and CDR2 SNEGSKA (reference sequence). The CDR3 protein is CSGGADTQYF. For the CDR3, the DNA is TGCAGCGGGGGGGCAGATACGCAGTATTTT.

This clonotype turned up a few times. The chain couples TRBV7-2 to TRBJ1-5; D is uncertain. The CDR3 loop spans 16 amino acids. Trimming pared 1 base from V and 4 bases from J, leaving 14 bases between. Germline CDR1 and CDR2: SGHTA and FQGNSA. The CDR3 DNA reads as TGTGCCAGCAGCTTAGTATATGCCGTTAGGAATCAGCCCCAGCATTTT. Protein product: CASSLVYAVRNQPQHF.

This clonotype was seen many times. The chain is built from TRBV7-2 and TRBJ2-1, with 11 bases lining up with TRBD2. Germline V CDR1 and CDR2: SGHTA, FQGNSA. The CDR3 has 15 amino acids. V trimming: 4 bases; J trimming: 4 bases; junction bases outside the gene matches: 3. CDR3 coding DNA: TGTGCCAGCAGCTCCGGACTAGCGGGTTACAATGAGCAGTTCTTC. Translation: CASSSGLAGYNEQFF.

On this clonotype: Since no conserved phenylalanine or tryptophan closes the CDR3, a read error is the likely cause. The genes are TRBV11-3 and TRBJ2-5; D is uncertain. Germline loops: CDR1 SGHNT, CDR2 YENEEA. The CDR3 sequence is 15 residues long. V shed 0 bases and J shed 5 bases, with 13 bases lying between them. The CDR3 bases are TGTGCCAGCAGCTTAGATCCCGGGTTTTTCGAGACCCAGTACCTC. Translation gives CASSLDPGFFETQYL.

The chain combines TRBV20-1 with TRBJ2-2; perhaps TRBD1 as D (5 bases). The CDR3 runs 13 residues. CDR1 is DFQATT, CDR2 SNEGSKA, per germline (reference sequence). V dropped 8 bases and J dropped 6 bases, with 16 bases sitting between them. CDR3 nucleotides: TGCAGTTCCAGGGAAGCATCGGCCGGGGAGCTGTTTTTT. Amino acids: CSSREASAGELFF.